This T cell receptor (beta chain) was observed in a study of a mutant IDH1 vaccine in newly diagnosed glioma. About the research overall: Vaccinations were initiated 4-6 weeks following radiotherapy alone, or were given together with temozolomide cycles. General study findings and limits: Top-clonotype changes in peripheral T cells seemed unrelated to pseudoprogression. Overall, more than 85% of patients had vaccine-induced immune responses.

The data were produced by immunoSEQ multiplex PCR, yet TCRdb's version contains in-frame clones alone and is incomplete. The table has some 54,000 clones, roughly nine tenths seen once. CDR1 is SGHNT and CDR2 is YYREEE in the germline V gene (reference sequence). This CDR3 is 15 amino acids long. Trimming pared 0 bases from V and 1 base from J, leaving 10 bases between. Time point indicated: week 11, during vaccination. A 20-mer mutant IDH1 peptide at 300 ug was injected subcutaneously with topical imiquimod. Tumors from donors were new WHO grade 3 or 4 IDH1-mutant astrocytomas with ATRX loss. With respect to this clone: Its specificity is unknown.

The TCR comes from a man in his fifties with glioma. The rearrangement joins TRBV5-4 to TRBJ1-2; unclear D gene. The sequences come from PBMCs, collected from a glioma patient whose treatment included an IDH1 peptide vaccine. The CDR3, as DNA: TGTGCCAGCAGCTTGGTTGGAGGGAATAACTATGGCTACACCTTC. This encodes CASSLVGGNNYGYTF.